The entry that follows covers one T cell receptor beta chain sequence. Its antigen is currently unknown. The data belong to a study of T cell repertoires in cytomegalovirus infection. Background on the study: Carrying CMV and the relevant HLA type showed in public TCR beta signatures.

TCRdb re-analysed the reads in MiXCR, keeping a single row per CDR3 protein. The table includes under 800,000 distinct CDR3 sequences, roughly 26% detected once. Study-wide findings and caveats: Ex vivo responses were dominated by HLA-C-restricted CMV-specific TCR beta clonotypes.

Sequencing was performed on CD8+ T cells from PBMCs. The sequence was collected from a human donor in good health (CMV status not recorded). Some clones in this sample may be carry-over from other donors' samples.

CDR3 sequence (DNA): TGTGCCAGCAGCGATACTCCGGGACAGCGGCCAAACACCATATATTTT. This encodes CASSDTPGQRPNTIYF. This chain links TRBV9 with TRBJ1-3, with 7 bases that match TRBD1. Germline lookup yields CDR1 SGDLS and CDR2 YYNGEE. This CDR3 spans 16 amino acids. Trimming took 3 bases from V and 6 from J; bases not matched to a gene: 12. Based on the CDR3 plus reference TRBV9 and TRBJ1-3, the full variable domain is DSGVTQTPKHLITATGQRVTLRCSPRSGDLSVYWYQQSLDQGLQFLIQYYNGEERAKGNILERFSAQQFPDLHSELNLSSLELGDSALYFCASSDTPGQRPNTIYFGEGSWLTVV.